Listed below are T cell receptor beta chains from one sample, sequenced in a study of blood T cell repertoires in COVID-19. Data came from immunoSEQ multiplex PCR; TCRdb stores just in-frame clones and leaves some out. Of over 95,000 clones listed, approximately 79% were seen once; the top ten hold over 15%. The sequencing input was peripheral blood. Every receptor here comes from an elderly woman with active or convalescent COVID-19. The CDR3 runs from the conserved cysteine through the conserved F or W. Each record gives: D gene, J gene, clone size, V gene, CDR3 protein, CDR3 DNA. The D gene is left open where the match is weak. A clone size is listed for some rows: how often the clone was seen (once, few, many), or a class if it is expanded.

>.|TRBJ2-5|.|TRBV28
CASSLAGDRETQYF
TGTGCCAGCAGTTTGGCCGGGGATCGAGAGACCCAGTACTTC
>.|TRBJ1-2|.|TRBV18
CASSQHRELNYGYTF
TGTGCCAGCTCACAACACAGAGAATTGAACTATGGCTACACCTTC
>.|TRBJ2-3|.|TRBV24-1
CATSERLTAREDTQYF
TGTGCCACCAGTGAGCGCCTTACCGCGAGGGAAGATACGCAGTATTTT
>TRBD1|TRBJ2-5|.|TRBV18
CASSTSRDLGRGTETQYF
TGTGCCAGCTCAACATCACGCGACCTCGGCAGGGGGACAGAGACCCAGTACTTC
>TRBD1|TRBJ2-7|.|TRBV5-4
CASSYVDRGGDEQYF
TGTGCCAGCAGCTACGTGGACAGGGGAGGCGACGAGCAGTACTTC
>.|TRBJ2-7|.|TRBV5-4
CASSRTGTDEQYF
TGTGCCAGCAGTCGAACAGGGACCGACGAGCAGTACTTC
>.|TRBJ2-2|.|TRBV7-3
CASSLESKRLNTGELFF
TGTGCCAGCAGCTTAGAGAGTAAGCGGTTGAACACCGGGGAGCTGTTTTTT
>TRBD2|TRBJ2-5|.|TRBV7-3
CASSPKERGQETQYF
TGTGCCAGCAGCCCAAAAGAGCGGGGTCAAGAGACCCAGTACTTC
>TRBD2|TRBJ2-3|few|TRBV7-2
CASSLVPSGGTDTQYF
TGTGCCAGCAGCTTAGTCCCTAGCGGGGGCACAGATACGCAGTATTTT
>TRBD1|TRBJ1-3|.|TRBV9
CASSVAAQGRGNTIYF
TGTGCCAGCAGCGTAGCGGCACAGGGGAGGGGAAACACCATATATTTT
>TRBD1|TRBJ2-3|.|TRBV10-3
CAISTRGQPTDTQYF
TGTGCCATCTCAACTAGGGGACAGCCCACAGATACGCAGTATTTT
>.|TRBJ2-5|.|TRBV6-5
CASSPRRGETQYF
TGTGCCAGCAGTCCTAGAAGAGGCGAGACCCAGTACTTC
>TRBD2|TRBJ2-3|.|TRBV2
CASSEWAGGLDTQYF
TGTGCCAGCAGTGAATGGGCGGGAGGGCTAGATACGCAGTATTTT
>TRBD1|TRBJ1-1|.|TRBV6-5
CASSGRQGRNTEAFF
TGTGCCAGCAGCGGACGACAGGGGCGGAACACTGAAGCTTTCTTT
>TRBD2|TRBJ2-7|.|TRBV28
CASSLAGTNYEQYF
TGTGCCAGCAGTTTAGCCGGGACTAACTACGAGCAGTACTTC
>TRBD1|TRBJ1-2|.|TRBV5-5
CASSPGTGIYGYTF
TGTGCCAGCAGCCCCGGGACAGGGATCTATGGCTACACCTTC
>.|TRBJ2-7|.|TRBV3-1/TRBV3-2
CASSQQQASYEQYF
TGTGCCAGCAGCCAACAACAGGCCTCCTACGAGCAGTACTTC
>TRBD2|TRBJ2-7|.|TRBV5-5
CASSFTGGPYEQYF
TGTGCCAGCAGCTTCACGGGAGGACCCTACGAGCAGTACTTC
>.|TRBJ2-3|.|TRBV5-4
CASSLKARSDTQYF
TGTGCCAGCAGCTTGAAGGCTAGATCGGATACGCAGTATTTT
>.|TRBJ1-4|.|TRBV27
CASSLSIGWAELATNEKLFF
TGTGCCAGCAGTTTATCGATAGGGTGGGCAGAACTAGCAACTAATGAAAAACTGTTTTTT
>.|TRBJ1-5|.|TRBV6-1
CASSEVYSNQPQHF
TGTGCCAGCAGTGAAGTCTATAGCAATCAGCCCCAGCATTTT
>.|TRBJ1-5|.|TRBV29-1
CSVEDHGVSNQPQHF
TGCAGCGTTGAAGATCACGGGGTTAGCAATCAGCCCCAGCATTTT
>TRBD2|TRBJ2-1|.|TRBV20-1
CSGGSYNEQFF
TGCTCGGGGGGGTCTTACAATGAGCAGTTCTTC
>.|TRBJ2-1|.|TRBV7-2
CASSLDFTSYNEQFF
TGTGCCAGCAGCTTAGATTTTACTTCCTACAATGAGCAGTTCTTC
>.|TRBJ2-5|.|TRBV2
CASSPLVDFQETQYF
TGTGCCAGCAGTCCCCTCGTCGACTTCCAAGAGACCCAGTACTTC
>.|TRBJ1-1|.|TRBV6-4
CASSDAVNQGTEAFF
TGTGCCAGCAGTGACGCCGTGAACCAGGGAACTGAAGCTTTCTTT
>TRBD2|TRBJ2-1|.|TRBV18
CASSPPGPREDNEQFF
TGTGCCAGCTCACCGCCAGGTCCCCGGGAGGACAATGAGCAGTTCTTC
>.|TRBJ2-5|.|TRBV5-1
CASSSAGVETQYF
TGTGCCAGCAGCTCGGCAGGGGTAGAGACCCAGTACTTC
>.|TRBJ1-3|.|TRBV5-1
CASSLGWSDTIYF
TGCGCCAGCAGCTTAGGATGGAGCGACACCATATATTTT
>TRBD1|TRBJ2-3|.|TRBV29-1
CSVGTGADTQYF
TGCAGCGTTGGGACAGGGGCAGATACGCAGTATTTT
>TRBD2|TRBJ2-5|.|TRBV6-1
CASSEAILAGITQYF
TGTGCCAGCAGTGAAGCGATTCTAGCGGGTATAACCCAGTACTTC
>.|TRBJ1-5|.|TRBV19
CASSTGYQPQHF
TGTGCCAGTAGTACAGGGTATCAGCCCCAGCATTTT
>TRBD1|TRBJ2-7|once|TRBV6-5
CASGRLTGGYEQYF
TGTGCCAGCGGACGACTGACAGGGGGTTACGAGCAGTACTTC
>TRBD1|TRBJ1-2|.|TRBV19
CASSSLQGANYGYTF
TGTGCCAGTAGTAGCCTTCAGGGGGCAAACTATGGCTACACCTTC
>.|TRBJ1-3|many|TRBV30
CARKHSGNTIYF
TGTGCCCGTAAGCACTCTGGAAACACCATATATTTT
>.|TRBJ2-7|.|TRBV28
CASSFRLPREQYF
TGTGCCAGCAGTTTCAGACTCCCGCGGGAGCAGTACTTC
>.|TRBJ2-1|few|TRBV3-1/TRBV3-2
CASSRNRQVGQFF
TGTGCCAGCAGCCGAAATCGACAGGTTGGGCAGTTCTTC
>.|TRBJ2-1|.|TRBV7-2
CASSFSEARYNEQFF
TGTGCCAGCAGCTTCTCAGAGGCACGGTACAATGAGCAGTTCTTC
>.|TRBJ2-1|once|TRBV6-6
CASSYVGQGGEQFF
TGTGCCAGCAGTTACGTGGGTCAGGGCGGTGAGCAGTTCTTC
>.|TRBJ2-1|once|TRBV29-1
CSVVQVSYNEQFF
TGCAGCGTTGTGCAGGTTTCGTACAATGAGCAGTTCTTC
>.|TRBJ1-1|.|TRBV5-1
CASSSPTLLDTEAFF
TGTGCCAGCAGCTCTCCCACTCTGTTGGACACTGAAGCTTTCTTT
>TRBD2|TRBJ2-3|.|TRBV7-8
CASSRGTSGDSTDTQYF
TGTGCCAGCAGCCGAGGGACTAGCGGCGATTCCACAGATACGCAGTATTTT
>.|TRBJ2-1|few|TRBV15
CATRGSGLTYNEQFF
TGTGCCACCCGAGGAAGCGGGCTAACCTACAATGAGCAGTTCTTC
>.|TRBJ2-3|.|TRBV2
CASEDGRSTDTQYF
TGTGCCAGCGAGGATGGCAGAAGCACAGATACGCAGTATTTT
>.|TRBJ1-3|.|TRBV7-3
CASSLSRGNTIYF
TGTGCCAGCAGCTTATCCCGGGGAAACACCATATATTTT
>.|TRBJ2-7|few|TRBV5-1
CASSLESQGNEQYF
TGTGCCAGCAGCTTGGAATCCCAGGGGAACGAGCAGTACTTC
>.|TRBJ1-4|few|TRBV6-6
CASRTGTPTNEKLFF
TGTGCCAGCAGAACGGGGACACCAACTAATGAAAAACTGTTTTTT
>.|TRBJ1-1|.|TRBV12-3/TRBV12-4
CASSLETGTEAFF
TGTGCCAGCAGTTTAGAGACGGGGACTGAAGCTTTCTTT
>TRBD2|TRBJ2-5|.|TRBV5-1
CASSSGTSGSETQYF
TGCGCCAGCAGCTCAGGGACTAGCGGGAGTGAGACCCAGTACTTC
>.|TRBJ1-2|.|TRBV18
CASSPSGLPTF
TGTGCCAGCTCACCGTCCGGACTTCCCACCTTC
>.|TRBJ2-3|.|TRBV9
CASSAAGSTDTQYF
TGTGCCAGCAGCGCAGCCGGGAGCACAGATACGCAGTATTTT
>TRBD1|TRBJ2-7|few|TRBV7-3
CASSPTPQDRGNEQYF
TGTGCCAGCAGTCCGACCCCCCAGGACAGGGGCAACGAGCAGTACTTC
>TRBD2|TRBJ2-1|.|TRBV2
CASSREGGPSSYNEQFF
TGTGCCAGCTCGAGGGAGGGAGGCCCCTCCTCCTACAATGAGCAGTTCTTC
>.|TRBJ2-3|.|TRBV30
CAWNFGSDTQYF
TGTGCCTGGAATTTTGGGAGCGATACGCAGTATTTT
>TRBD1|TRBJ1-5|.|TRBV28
CAILTDRGNQPQHF
TGTGCCATCTTGACGGACAGGGGAAATCAGCCCCAGCATTTT
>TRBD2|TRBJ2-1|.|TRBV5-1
CASSLGLAGQHYNEQFF
TGCGCCAGCAGCTTGGGACTAGCGGGCCAACACTACAATGAGCAGTTCTTC